This record concerns one T cell receptor (beta chain) sequence. Its antigen is undetermined. J gave up 3 bases and V 5 bases, and 4 bases lay outside the gene matches. The CDR3 loop spans 15 amino acids. Germline loops: CDR1 SGHTA, CDR2 FQGNSA. This specimen belongs to a study of response to subunit inactivated influenza vaccine. The study, taken as a whole, reports: Each seasonal influenza vaccination, the authors suggested, recruits few new T cells.

TCRdb passed the RT-PCR reads through MiXCR, listing each CDR3 protein once. The sample has 450,000 to 700,000 distinct CDR3 sequences; 13% to 15% are singletons. This specimen was PBMCs from blood, taken 11 to 12 days after vaccination. This chain connects TRBV7-2 to TRBJ2-7; TRBD2 matches at 13 bases. The sequence came from a man in his fifties who received an inactivated influenza vaccine. The CDR3 loop reads CASSHGLAGVYEQYF. Here the CDR3 DNA reads TGTGCCAGCAGCCACGGACTAGCGGGGGTCTACGAGCAGTACTTC.